This T cell receptor beta chain stems from a study of identical twins. This clonotype occurred a few times. Template switching created a universal primer site, and the cDNA included unique molecular identifiers. TCRdb used MiXCR to reprocess the 5' RACE reads, holding one entry per CDR3 protein. Of some 500,000 distinct CDR3 sequences in the sample, more than 13% were seen once. These data were also filed under a second study, of yellow fever vaccine responses in identical twins.

Material for sequencing was CD4+ T cells sorted from blood. The source is a woman aged 18-30 years in good health.

DNA of the CDR3: TGTGCCAGCAGTTTCTTGGTCAGGGGTTCGACCGGGGAGCTGTTTTTT. As protein: CASSFLVRGSTGELFF. The J gene is TRBJ2-2, the V gene TRBV7-9; tentatively, D is TRBD1 (6 bases). The V end lost 6 bases, the J end lost 5 bases, and 19 bases lay between the germline ends. In germline, CDR1 is SEHNR, CDR2 FQNEAQ (reference sequence). The CDR3 covers 16 residues.